What follows are 2 T cell receptor beta chains derived from one specimen sequenced in a study of blood T cell repertoires in COVID-19. Only in-frame clones appear in the TCRdb table, and some are missing; sequencing was by immunoSEQ multiplex PCR. This table holds around 280,000 clones, around 87% found once. Sample: PBMCs or T cells enriched from blood (not recorded which). The receptor source for this set is a woman aged 18-30 years with acute COVID-19.

This clone was seen a single time. The chain recombines TRBV29-1 with TRBJ1-2; a weak D match, TRBD1 (6 bases). The CDR3 has 13 residues. Trimming cost V 5 bases and J 5 bases, with 15 bases left between them. CDR1 is SQVTM and CDR2 is ANQGSEA in the germline V gene. In DNA form, the CDR3 reads TGCAGCGTTCCCCAGGGGACCGCTTATGGCTACACCTTC. The encoded protein is CSVPQGTAYGYTF.

The rearrangement joins TRBV13 to TRBJ2-2, with D tentatively TRBD1 (5 bases). The length of the CDR3 is 18 residues. Germline CDR1 and CDR2: PRHDT and FYEKMQ (reference sequence). Trimming removed 0 bases from V and 6 bases from J, with 20 bases in between. As DNA, the CDR3 is TGTGCCAGCAGCTTAGGTTTTCAGGGTGAGACATTGCCCGGGGAGCTGTTTTTT. Residues: CASSLGFQGETLPGELFF.